This TCR beta chain derives from a study of brain T cells in children with intractable seizures (dated by TCRdb to the early 2020s). With respect to the entire study: As a first screen for immune gene transcripts, resected brain tissue from 50 or so pediatric epilepsy surgery cases was run on a NanoString immunology panel. About 65% of the 12 selected surgery cases also had pre-surgery blood sequenced, which left four cases with brain tissue only. Summary of the overall study and its limitations: Because sequencing depth was different between pre-surgery and post-surgery blood, clones absent from the pre-surgery sample may reflect undersampling. The patients' HCMV serostatus was not known, and viral specificity was inferred solely from CDR3 sequence similarity.

The immunoSEQ assay was used to generate TCR beta chain sequences from genomic DNA. On the authors' methods: CDR3 sequences that did not begin with the conserved framework cysteine at position 104 were removed manually. Clonality was calculated as one minus the normalized Shannon's Diversity Index, with values ranging from 0 (maximal diversity) to 1 (oligoclonal). Differences in the frequency of the same CDR3 between samples, such as brain versus blood, were assessed with chi-squared comparison-of-proportions tests. Public clonotypes were found by searching immuneACCESS, and the VDJdb browser was used to assess similarity to known antiviral clonotypes. This is the immuneACCESS table as TCRdb keeps it, with only in-frame sequences that have V and J called. A part of the clones is gone; compared with another copy, unresolved V genes explain less than half, and the rest is unexplained. The DNA was the basis for D and trimming; V, J and clone size are from that table. Present in this sample are about 320,000 clones, over 90% of which were seen just once. Around 5% of the sample rests with the top ten.

From its cysteine to its phenylalanine, the CDR3 spans 15 amino acids. CDR3 DNA only is kept here, 45 bases in frame from base 1. V and J are trimmed by 2 bases and 4 bases, and the gene matches miss 3 bases of the junction. Taken from the germline V gene, the CDR1 and CDR2 loops are MNHNS and SASEGT. The time point label on this specimen signifies: blood from clinic visit 5 months post-surgery; TSC patient then seizure free. The surgery cases showing the highest brain T cell transcript signatures were chosen for TCR beta chain sequencing of brain tissue and, when available, of blood. Prior to surgery, the patients had been treated with at least one anti-epileptic drug. The TCR-sequenced patients were children whose drug-resistant epilepsy was caused by tuberous sclerosis complex, focal cortical dysplasia, Rasmussen encephalitis or hemimegalencephaly. Bulk genomic DNA was extracted from unsorted brain tissue and whole blood with the Monarch genomic DNA purification kit.

Turning to this clone: It lacks a known antigen. Nothing much larger sits one base from this clone, and base qualities are not available.

The rearranged chain carries TRBV6-1 and TRBJ2-3; 10 junctional bases match TRBD2. The TCR comes from a boy younger than two with tuberous sclerosis and intractable seizures. This specimen consisted of peripheral blood, obtained more than 4 months after surgery. The CDR3 region: CASSEISGGADTQYF. The nucleotides read TGTGCCAGCAGTGAAATCAGCGGGGGGGCAGATACGCAGTATTTT.